This T cell receptor beta chain was retrieved from a study of control samples from healthy donors and cancer patients. Here immunoSEQ multiplex PCR was the method, and the copy in TCRdb shows in-frame clones only, minus some. The sample has some 120,000 clones; around nine tenths are singletons. The ends lost 6 bases at V and 1 base at J; junction bases unmatched: 3. The CDR3 runs 15 residues. Germline lookup yields CDR1 SNHLY and CDR2 FYNNEI. This TCR was sampled from a man aged 40-49 years in good health. V gene TRBV2 combines with J gene TRBJ1-5; 10 bases line up with TRBD1. Specimen: blood. The CDR3 loop reads CASRGQGISNQPQHF. CDR3 coding DNA: TGTGCCAGCAGGGGACAGGGGATCAGCAATCAGCCCCAGCATTTT.